The 9 T cell receptor beta chains below all came from one sample that was sequenced in a study of cytomegalovirus exposure and HLA in healthy donors. PCR employed 60 Vbeta and 13 Jbeta primers. Clones were read by immunoSEQ multiplex PCR, and TCRdb kept only the in-frame ones, dropping some. The sample has 70,000 to 85,000 clones; under 70% are singletons. The specimen was PBMCs. Source of these receptors: a man aged 30-40 years in good health and CMV-seropositive.

This clone was picked up a small number of times. The rearrangement links TRBV6-1 to TRBJ1-6; D perhaps matches TRBD1 (5 bases). Germline CDR1 and CDR2: MNHNS and SASEGT. The CDR3 runs to 14 residues. Trimming removed 7 bases at V and 8 bases at J, with 15 bases between. CDR3 residues: CASTDGGNDSPLHF. The CDR3 DNA sequence: TGTGCCAGCACTGACGGGGGGAACGATTCACCCCTCCACTTT.

The gene calls are TRBV4-1 and TRBJ2-7, with TRBD2 matching 9 bases. CDR1 and CDR2 (germline): MGHRA, YSYEKL. The CDR3 spans 17 residues. Trimming removed 1 base from V and 3 bases from J; junction bases left unmatched: 10. The CDR3 sequence: CASSQGIFSGRSYEQYF. Here the CDR3 DNA reads TGCGCCAGCAGCCAAGGGATCTTTAGCGGGAGAAGCTACGAGCAGTACTTC.

The CDR3 nucleotides are TGCGCCAGCAGCCAAGCAACAACCGGGTACGAGCAGTACTTC. It yields the protein CASSQATTGYEQYF. The genes are TRBV4-1 and TRBJ2-7; D is uncertain. CDR3 length equals 14 residues. CDR1 is MGHRA, CDR2 YSYEKL, per germline. V was clipped by 1 base and J by 4 bases, with 11 bases between them.

This rearrangement joins TRBV6-5 to TRBJ1-5; 7 bases are a match to TRBD1. The germline V gene encodes CDR1 MNHEY and CDR2 SVGAGI. The CDR3 is 15 residues long. With 5 bases clipped from V and 9 bases from J, the junction kept 13 bases outside the gene matches. The CDR3 here is CASSPGTEMRRPQHF. CDR3 DNA: TGTGCCAGCAGTCCCGGGACAGAGATGCGACGGCCCCAGCATTTT.

The rearrangement joins TRBV4-2 to TRBJ2-1, with TRBD1 matching over 9 bases. CDR3 size: 16 residues. After removal of 0 bases from V and 8 bases from J, the junction contained 8 bases not matched to a gene. The V gene's germline CDR1 is LGHNA and CDR2 YNFKEQ. The CDR3 region has the DNA TGTGCCAGCAGCCAAGAACCCCCGGGACAGGGATATGAGCAGTTCTTC. It yields the protein CASSQEPPGQGYEQFF.

This CDR3 is CASSPLPRTGINQPQHF. DNA for the CDR3: TGTGCCAGCAGTCCCCTCCCTAGGACAGGCATCAATCAGCCCCAGCATTTT. The V gene is TRBV28, the J gene TRBJ1-5; 7 nucleotides agree with TRBD1. This CDR3 region has 17 residues. Germline-derived CDR1 and CDR2 are MDHEN and SYDVKM. The ends lost 5 bases at V and 3 bases at J; junction bases unmatched: 13.

This rearrangement joins TRBV9 to TRBJ2-5; TRBD2 matches at 10 bases. The CDR3 runs 15 residues. Germline V gives CDR1 SGDLS, CDR2 YYNGEE. Unmatched junction bases numbered 8, after V lost 4 bases and J lost 5 bases. The CDR3 loop reads CASSPLAGWRETQYF. The CDR3 DNA follows: TGTGCCAGCAGCCCACTAGCGGGATGGCGGGAGACCCAGTACTTC.

This sequence joins TRBV7-9 and TRBJ2-2, with D unclear. The V end lost 0 bases, the J end lost 4 bases, and 21 bases lay between the germline ends. This CDR3 has 19 amino acids. Per the germline V gene, CDR1 is SEHNR and CDR2 is FQNEAQ (reference sequence). This CDR3 reads CASSLAKGFEVSGTGELFF. CDR3 bases: TGTGCCAGCAGCTTAGCGAAAGGTTTCGAGGTGTCGGGCACCGGGGAGCTGTTTTTT.

This clone was seen only a few times. Other DNA sequences of this sample code for an identical CDR3. The chain links TRBV19 to TRBJ2-6, with a possible D match to TRBD2 (8 bases). The CDR3 totals 17 residues. The V end was cut by 5 bases, the J end by 3 bases, with 17 bases between. Germline-derived CDR1 and CDR2 are LNHDA and SQIVND (reference sequence). Here the CDR3 reads CASSRGGQLGGANVLTF. The CDR3 DNA reads TGTGCCAGTAGTCGGGGGGGACAGTTAGGTGGGGCCAACGTCCTGACTTTC. The variable domain in full, with the rest retrieved from reference TRBV19 and TRBJ2-6, is DGGITQSPKYLFRKEGQNVTLSCEQNLNHDAMYWYRQDPGQGLRLIYYSQIVNDFQKGDIAEGYSVSREKKESFPLTVTSAQKNPTAFYLCASSRGGQLGGANVLTFGAGSRLTVL.